The 31 T cell receptor beta chains given below trace back to one sample, sequenced in a study of cytomegalovirus exposure and HLA in healthy donors. Only in-frame clones appear in the TCRdb table, and some are missing; sequencing was by immunoSEQ multiplex PCR. The table shows 120,000 or so clones, with 80% to 90% occurring only once. Sequencing used PBMCs. The origin of the receptors is a woman between 18 and 29 years old in good health and CMV-seronegative.

The CDR3 loop reads CASSPGLALQETQYF. Written as DNA, the CDR3 is TGCGCCAGCAGCCCGGGACTAGCGTTACAAGAGACCCAGTACTTC. The chain is built from TRBV5-1 and TRBJ2-5; 10 bases align to TRBD2. From germline, CDR1 is SGHRS and CDR2 YFSETQ. V lost 4 bases to trimming and J lost 2 bases; unmatched junction nucleotides: 5. The CDR3 has 15 residues.

The V gene is TRBV5-1, the J gene TRBJ2-2, with D possibly being TRBD1 (6 bases). The CDR3 has 15 residues. Germline V CDR1 and CDR2: SGHRS, YFSETQ. Trimming took off 2 bases at V and 6 bases at J, with 14 bases between the two ends. The CDR3 loop is CASSLAGADAGELFF. In DNA, the CDR3 is TGCGCCAGCAGCTTAGCAGGGGCTGACGCCGGGGAGCTGTTTTTT. Using reference TRBV5-1 and TRBJ2-2 for the parts outside the CDR3, the full variable domain is KAGVTQTPRYLIKTRGQQVTLSCSPISGHRSVSWYQQTPGQGLQFLFEYFSETQRNKGNFPGRFSGRQFSNSRSEMNVSTLELGDSALYLCASSLAGADAGELFFGEGSRLTVL.

The chain is built from TRBV6-1 and TRBJ2-3; 12 nucleotides align to TRBD2. Germline-derived CDR1 and CDR2 are MNHNS and SASEGT. The CDR3 spans 17 residues. Trimming removed 4 bases from V and 0 bases from J; junction bases left unmatched: 5. In DNA form, the CDR3 reads TGTGCCAGCAGTGCCTCTAGCGGGGGGGCTAGCACAGATACGCAGTATTTT. Its translation: CASSASSGGASTDTQYF.

The chain carries TRBV4-1 and TRBJ2-5; maybe TRBD1 (6 bases). The CDR3 runs to 14 residues. The V end was cut by 6 bases, the J end by 2 bases, with 13 bases between. From germline, CDR1 is MGHRA and CDR2 YSYEKL. CDR3: CASRPVDRQETQYF. CDR3 in DNA: TGCGCCAGCAGGCCTGTCGACAGGCAAGAGACCCAGTACTTC.

V gene TRBV5-1 combines with J gene TRBJ2-3, with 8 bases matching TRBD2. This CDR3 contains 15 residues. The germline V gene encodes CDR1 SGHRS and CDR2 YFSETQ. The V and J ends lost 0 bases and 1 base, in that order; junction bases with no gene match: 1. The CDR3 nucleotides are TGCGCCAGCAGCTTGGATAGCGGGGGCACAGATACGCAGTATTTT. It encodes CASSLDSGGTDTQYF. The full variable domain, its missing parts supplied by reference TRBV5-1 and TRBJ2-3, is KAGVTQTPRYLIKTRGQQVTLSCSPISGHRSVSWYQQTPGQGLQFLFEYFSETQRNKGNFPGRFSGRQFSNSRSEMNVSTLELGDSALYLCASSLDSGGTDTQYFGPGTRLTVL.

The chain is built from TRBV5-4 and TRBJ2-3, with 15 bases identical to TRBD2. Trimming cost V 4 bases and J 5 bases; bases outside gene matches: 8. The CDR3 runs 17 residues. Germline values: CDR1 SGHNT, CDR2 YYREEE (reference sequence). DNA for the CDR3: TGTGCCAGCAGCCTCGGGACTAGCGGGAGGTCTGGAGATACGCAGTATTTT. Amino acids: CASSLGTSGRSGDTQYF.

V and J are TRBV12-5 and TRBJ1-5; possibly TRBD1 for D (5 bases). The germline CDR1 and CDR2 sequences are LGHNT and FRNRAP. This CDR3 is 15 amino acids long. Trimming left V 1 base short and J 1 base short, with 8 bases between. CDR3 region: CASGLGQTSNQPQHF. The CDR3 DNA reads as TGTGCTAGTGGTTTGGGACAGACGAGCAATCAGCCCCAGCATTTT. Filled out from reference TRBV12-5 and TRBJ1-5, the complete variable domain reads DARVTQTPRHKVTEMGQEVTMRCQPILGHNTVFWYRQTMMQGLELLAYFRNRAPLDDSGMPKDRFSAEMPDATLATLKIQPSEPRDSAVYFCASGLGQTSNQPQHFGDGTRLSIL.

V and J are TRBV5-1 and TRBJ2-5; 7 positions match TRBD2. J was trimmed by 2 bases and V by 0 bases; bases with no gene match: 7. Germline CDR1 is SGHRS and CDR2 is YFSETQ. CDR3 length equals 16 residues. The CDR3 sequence is CASSLGFGGMQETQYF. As DNA, the CDR3 is TGCGCCAGCAGCTTGGGTTTCGGGGGGATGCAAGAGACCCAGTACTTC. Based on the CDR3 plus reference TRBV5-1 and TRBJ2-5, the full variable domain is KAGVTQTPRYLIKTRGQQVTLSCSPISGHRSVSWYQQTPGQGLQFLFEYFSETQRNKGNFPGRFSGRQFSNSRSEMNVSTLELGDSALYLCASSLGFGGMQETQYFGPGTRLLVL.

V is TRBV19 and J is TRBJ2-5; TRBD2 matches at 8 bases. V was clipped by 3 bases and J by 5 bases; unmatched bases: 8. This CDR3 is built from 15 residues. Germline CDR1 reads LNHDA; CDR2 reads SQIVND (reference sequence). DNA of the CDR3: TGTGCCAGTAGTATTAGAGCGGGAGAGAGGGAGACCCAGTACTTC. Its protein is CASSIRAGERETQYF.

The V gene is TRBV9, the J gene TRBJ2-7, with no clear D. CDR3 length: 13 amino acids. Deletions cut 0 bases from V and 2 bases from J, with 6 bases between. Germline CDR1 and CDR2: SGDLS and YYNGEE. CDR3 sequence reads: CASSVALTYEQYF. Written as DNA, the CDR3 is TGTGCCAGCAGCGTAGCACTAACCTACGAGCAGTACTTC.

The chain employs TRBV4-3 and TRBJ2-7; 8 bases are a match to TRBD1. Looked up from germline, CDR1 is LGHNA and CDR2 is YSLEER. The CDR3 contains 16 residues. V shed 0 bases, J shed 3 bases, and the junction held 7 bases outside the gene matches. The CDR3 reads CASSQDPGTGHYEQYF. CDR3 nucleotides: TGCGCCAGCAGCCAAGATCCCGGGACAGGCCACTACGAGCAGTACTTC.

This clone was recorded once. This rearrangement joins TRBV28 to TRBJ2-2; possibly TRBD1 for D (6 bases). Germline CDR1 and CDR2: MDHEN and SYDVKM. This CDR3 has 14 amino acids. V was trimmed by 7 bases and J by 4 bases, leaving 13 bases between them. DNA of the CDR3: TGTGCCAGCAACGTACAGGGTGGCACCGGGGAGCTGTTTTTT. Translated, it gives CASNVQGGTGELFF.

The rearrangement joins TRBV4-2 to TRBJ2-1; 9 nucleotides line up with TRBD2. Germline CDR1 is LGHNA and CDR2 is YNFKEQ. After removal of 0 bases from V and 4 bases from J, the junction contained 1 base not matched to a gene. This CDR3 spans 15 amino acids. In DNA, the CDR3 is TGTGCCAGCAGCCAAGATCTAGCGGGGTACAATGAGCAGTTCTTC. It yields the protein CASSQDLAGYNEQFF.

The chain couples TRBV9 to TRBJ2-2; a possible D gene is TRBD2 (6 bases). CDR3 length equals 15 residues. The ends were cut back, 1 base at V and 0 bases at J, with 7 bases in the middle. Per germline, CDR1 SGDLS and CDR2 YYNGEE. The CDR3 bases are TGTGCCAGCAGCGTAAGGGAGGCGAACACCGGGGAGCTGTTTTTT. It is translated as CASSVREANTGELFF.

In this sample, this clone turned up once. The chain couples TRBV28 to TRBJ2-2, with a possible D match to TRBD1 (5 bases). CDR3 length: 15 residues. Per the germline V gene, CDR1 is MDHEN and CDR2 is SYDVKM. Trimming stripped 11 bases from V and 1 base from J, with 17 bases between. The CDR3 DNA reads TGTGCCGTGGGAACGACAGAGAAGAACACCGGGGAGCTGTTTTTT. It is translated as CAVGTTEKNTGELFF.

This chain links TRBV6-1 with TRBJ2-5; TRBD2 matches at 7 bases. The CDR3 sequence is 13 residues long. Trimming removed 6 bases from V and 5 bases from J; junction bases left unmatched: 6. CDR1 and CDR2 from the germline V gene are MNHNS and SASEGT. This CDR3 reads CASSRTSWETQYF. The CDR3 coding sequence is TGTGCCAGCAGCCGGACTAGTTGGGAGACCCAGTACTTC.

This clone appeared once. The V gene is TRBV28, the J gene TRBJ2-3; 7 nucleotides match TRBD2. This CDR3 is 15 amino acids long. Germline V lookup: CDR1 MDHEN, CDR2 SYDVKM. The J segment lost 2 bases and the V segment lost 6 bases, leaving 8 bases of the junction unmatched. The CDR3 DNA reads TGTGCCAGCAGAAGGGCGGGAGCCCTCACAGATACGCAGTATTTT. It codes for CASRRAGALTDTQYF.

CDR3 nucleotides: TGTGCCAGCAGCTTAGCCCAATTGACCGGGGAGCTGTTTTTT. Amino acids: CASSLAQLTGELFF. V usage is TRBV7-9 and J usage is TRBJ2-2; D gene uncertain. The germline gives CDR1 SEHNR, CDR2 FQNEAQ (reference sequence). Trimming shortened V by 0 bases and J by 5 bases, and 7 bases separated the two germline ends. This CDR3 comprises 14 residues.

The rearrangement joins TRBV5-1 to TRBJ1-2; D is perhaps TRBD1 (5 bases). In germline, CDR1 is SGHRS, CDR2 YFSETQ. CDR3 length: 15 amino acids. Trimming cost V 0 bases and J 8 bases, with 17 bases left between them. For the CDR3, the DNA is TGCGCCAGCAGCTTGGAAATCGGGGGATTGAGCGGCTACACCTTC. Translating it yields CASSLEIGGLSGYTF. The full variable domain, in which reference TRBV5-1 and TRBJ1-2 provide the parts outside the CDR3, is KAGVTQTPRYLIKTRGQQVTLSCSPISGHRSVSWYQQTPGQGLQFLFEYFSETQRNKGNFPGRFSGRQFSNSRSEMNVSTLELGDSALYLCASSLEIGGLSGYTFGSGTRLTVV.

This chain uses TRBV28 with TRBJ1-1; weak D call: TRBD1 (5 bases). CDR1 is MDHEN and CDR2 is SYDVKM in the germline V gene. Trimming pared 7 bases from V and 0 bases from J, leaving 18 bases between. CDR3 length equals 16 residues. The CDR3 protein is CASNPGGVAVNTEAFF. DNA of the CDR3: TGTGCCAGCAACCCCGGGGGGGTAGCAGTGAACACTGAAGCTTTCTTT.

V usage is TRBV6-5 and J usage is TRBJ2-1, with D unresolved. The CDR3 is 13 residues long. The ends were cut back, 9 bases at V and 7 bases at J, with 16 bases in the middle. CDR1 is MNHEY, CDR2 SVGAGI, per germline. The CDR3 DNA follows: TGTGCCAGTTCTGAGTGGTCGGAGAATGAGCAGTTCTTC. It codes for CASSEWSENEQFF.

The chain combines TRBV5-1 with TRBJ2-4; a possible D gene is TRBD2 (5 bases). Trimming took off 0 bases at V and 1 base at J, with 5 bases between the two ends. This CDR3 has 14 amino acids. CDR1 and CDR2 (germline): SGHRS, YFSETQ. The CDR3 DNA follows: TGCGCCAGCAGCTTGGGGGAGGCCAAAAACATTCAGTACTTC. Residues: CASSLGEAKNIQYF.

The chain joins TRBV6-1 to TRBJ2-2; no firm D call. This CDR3 contains 13 residues. V lost 6 bases and J lost 4, with 9 bases in between. CDR1 is MNHNS, CDR2 SASEGT, per germline. CDR3 residues: CASRSFFTGELFF. CDR3 sequence (DNA): TGTGCCAGCAGGTCGTTTTTCACCGGGGAGCTGTTTTTT.

The chain has TRBV5-4 and TRBJ1-1; maybe TRBD1 (5 bases). CDR3 size: 16 residues. Deletions cut 3 bases from V and 5 bases from J, with 20 bases between. Germline V gives CDR1 SGHNT, CDR2 YYREEE (reference sequence). The DNA of the CDR3 is TGTGCCAGCAGCTGGGGTGGTGGTAGGGGAGGAACTGAAGCTTTCTTT. Amino acids: CASSWGGGRGGTEAFF.

The chain has TRBV5-1 and TRBJ1-1; D may be TRBD1 (5 bases). The V end lost 4 bases, the J end lost 2 bases, and 12 bases lay between the germline ends. Looked up from germline, CDR1 is SGHRS and CDR2 is YFSETQ. CDR3 length: 14 amino acids. The CDR3 loop reads CASSVAGYNTEAFF. The CDR3 nucleotides read TGCGCCAGCAGCGTTGCAGGGTATAACACTGAAGCTTTCTTT.

This rearrangement joins TRBV6-6 to TRBJ1-5; tentatively, D is TRBD1 (6 bases). Germline V gene lookup returns CDR1 MNHNY and CDR2 SVGAGI (reference sequence). The CDR3 has 16 residues. V lost 2 bases and J lost 4, with 15 bases in between. The CDR3 bases are TGTGCCAGCAGTTACGGACAGTCTAGAGTAAATCAGCCCCAGCATTTT. Translated, it gives CASSYGQSRVNQPQHF.

V and J are TRBV9 and TRBJ2-2; 10 bases are shared with TRBD2. V gave up 4 bases and J gave up 4 bases; unmatched junction bases: 16. The CDR3 is 19 amino acids. CDR1 is SGDLS, CDR2 YYNGEE, per germline. The CDR3 here is CASSPSWASGGRLTGELFF. CDR3 nucleotides: TGTGCCAGCAGCCCCTCATGGGCTAGCGGGGGCCGGCTCACCGGGGAGCTGTTTTTT.

This clone was seen only once. The chain links TRBV4-2 to TRBJ2-2; 11 nucleotides align to TRBD2. After removal of 0 bases from V and 0 bases from J, the junction contained 6 bases not matched to a gene. The germline gives CDR1 LGHNA, CDR2 YNFKEQ. CDR3 size: 19 residues. The CDR3 region has the DNA TGTGCCAGCAGCCAAGAAGAACTAGCGGGGGCCACGAACACCGGGGAGCTGTTTTTT. Translated: CASSQEELAGATNTGELFF.

The chain couples TRBV21-1 to TRBJ2-7; TRBD2, the table's D call, lacks a check against the DNA. TRBV21-1 is annotated as a pseudogene. This CDR3 is 15 amino acids long. In DNA form, the CDR3 reads TGTGCCAGCAGCAAAGGGACTAGCGGGAGTTACGAGCAGTACTTC. Protein sequence: CASSKGTSGSYEQYF.

This clone was detected only once. This chain connects TRBV5-6 to TRBJ2-7; D gene ambiguous. V was shortened by 0 bases and J by 10 bases, with 14 bases between the two germline ends. CDR1 and CDR2 (germline): SGHDT, YYEEEE. This CDR3 has 13 amino acids. Here the CDR3 DNA reads TGTGCCAGCAGCTTGGGCCAACCCCTACGCCAGTACTTC. This encodes CASSLGQPLRQYF.

This sequence joins TRBV28 and TRBJ2-3, with 9 bases that match TRBD2. CDR1 is MDHEN and CDR2 is SYDVKM in the germline V gene. This CDR3 has 16 residues. V dropped 7 bases and J dropped 2; count of bases not matched to a gene: 10. CDR3 amino acids: CASNEQGLANTDTQYF. CDR3 bases: TGTGCCAGCAATGAGCAAGGACTAGCGAACACAGATACGCAGTATTTT.